A selection of T cell receptor beta chains follows, all from one sample in a study of early T cells in non-severe SARS-CoV-2 infection. TCRdb reprocessed the 5' RACE reads via MiXCR and lists one record per CDR3 protein. The table has fewer than 25,000 distinct CDR3 sequences, 3% to 4% seen once. Sequencing used whole blood. These receptor sequences come from an adult who was a healthcare worker with PCR-confirmed SARS-CoV-2 infection or an uninfected control (not recorded which). CDR3s leave out the opening cysteine and the closing phenylalanine or tryptophan.

j_call v_call cdr3_aa
TRBJ1-4 TRBV19 ASSIRGRANEKLF
TRBJ2-2 TRBV7-6 ASSLEYSIRTGELF
TRBJ1-2 TRBV15 ATSRARSNYGYT
TRBJ2-1 TRBV20-1 SARAGGPINEQF
TRBJ2-2 TRBV25-1 ASSDPGLAGHTGELF
TRBJ1-2 TRBV30 AWSVRGGYT
TRBJ2-1 TRBV10-3 AISDLGQGNEQF
TRBJ2-4 TRBV29-1 SVGAPAKNIQY
TRBJ1-2 TRBV7-8 ASSLGIPDYGYT
TRBJ2-7 TRBV11-3 ASMLGQAYEQY
TRBJ2-7 TRBV3-1 ASSHPRSRYEQY
TRBJ1-5 TRBV28 ASSNSNQPQH
TRBJ1-2 TRBV6-1 ASSEWRQYGYT
TRBJ1-1 TRBV7-6 ASSFLLNTEAF
TRBJ2-3 TRBV29-1 SVGGDRGADTQY
TRBJ1-1 TRBV9 ASSVDGGTEAF
TRBJ2-1 TRBV4-3 ASSQDLGDDEQF
TRBJ1-5 TRBV20-1 SVVAGSNQPQH
TRBJ1-1 TRBV3-1 ASSPTGQFMNTEAF
TRBJ1-1 TRBV20-1 SARNSRDSFFEAF
TRBJ2-5 TRBV6-2/TRBV6-3 ASYRDPQETQY
TRBJ2-7 TRBV28 ASTDLAGSSYEQY
TRBJ2-1 TRBV9 ASSLGTSTGEQF
TRBJ1-4 TRBV12-3/TRBV12-4 ASSPRARTPEKLF
TRBJ1-2 TRBV11-2 ASSGLLPGHYGYT
TRBJ1-2 TRBV6-5 ASSLTSRDRAGNYGYT